This T cell receptor beta chain was documented in a study of CD8 T cells in ankylosing spondylitis. As for this clonotype: Its antigen is unknown.

General study findings and limits: Reportedly, matched ankylosing spondylitis synovial fluid was significantly enriched for disease-linked clones. A motif in TCR beta, a set of 8 or 9 highly homologous variants, appeared characteristic of ankylosing spondylitis blood. Reports of some motif variants in reactive arthritis synovial fluid and blood predate this one.

Making use of molecular barcodes, quantitative 5'-RACE generated TCR beta libraries. TCRdb re-derived calls from the 5' RACE reads in MiXCR, one entry per CDR3 protein. The table includes some 800,000 distinct CDR3 sequences, over 9.5% detected once. The CDR3 runs 14 residues. Germline CDR1 and CDR2: DFQATT and SNEGSKA (reference sequence). Trimming removed 3 bases from V and 2 bases from J, with 14 bases in between. The gene calls are TRBV20-1 and TRBJ2-7; D may be TRBD2 (6 bases). The sequence came from a male donor with ankylosing spondylitis. The sequencing sample was made of blood, either unsorted or a sorted T cell fraction (not recorded which). This CDR3 reads CSASSGLVTYEQYF. The CDR3 region has the DNA TGCAGTGCTAGCTCGGGACTGGTAACCTACGAGCAGTACTTC.